A selection of T cell receptor beta chains follows, all from one sample in a study of T cells in Graves' hyperthyroidism and ophthalmopathy. TCRdb called the multiplex PCR reads again in MiXCR, with one record for every CDR3 protein. The sample holds a few hundred thousand distinct CDR3 sequences, over 15% seen once. Sequencing was carried out using blood. The receptor set was obtained from a woman aged 55-70 years with Graves' ophthalmopathy. Both conserved end residues are part of each CDR3. The D gene is left open where the match is weak. Clone size, where shown, is once, few, many, or a class for clones that have expanded.

v_gene	j_gene	d_gene	len	abundance	CDR3aa	CDR3nt
TRBV2	TRBJ1-1	-	14	many	CASSEYIENTEAFF	TGTGCCAGCAGTGAATACATCGAGAACACTGAAGCTTTCTTT
TRBV3-1	TRBJ2-7	-	15	many	CASSQGVWGRDEQYF	TGTGCCAGCAGCCAAGGCGTTTGGGGGAGAGACGAGCAGTACTTC
TRBV29-1	TRBJ1-2	-	12	many	CSAGREGYGYTF	TGCAGCGCCGGTCGGGAGGGCTATGGCTACACCTTC
TRBV5-1	TRBJ2-2	-	14	-	CASSQTGRAGELFF	TGCGCCAGCAGCCAAACAGGGCGGGCCGGGGAGCTGTTTTTT
TRBV7-3	TRBJ2-1	-	14	few	CASSQSHGYNEQFF	TGTGCCAGCAGCCAAAGTCATGGGTACAATGAGCAGTTCTTC
TRBV6-6	TRBJ2-6	-	16	few	CASSYRGVSGANVLTF	TGTGCCAGCAGTTACCGGGGTGTCTCTGGGGCCAACGTCCTGACTTTC
TRBV7-9	TRBJ2-1	TRBD2	16	many	CASSLSLAGTYNEQFF	TGTGCCAGCAGCTTATCCCTAGCGGGAACCTACAATGAGCAGTTCTTC
TRBV6-1	TRBJ2-1	TRBD2	18	many	CASSDGLAGANLYNEQFF	TGTGCCAGCAGTGACGGACTAGCGGGGGCGAATCTCTACAATGAGCAGTTCTTC
TRBV7-8	TRBJ2-6	-	17	few	CASTHSGYYSGANVLTF	TGTGCCAGCACCCATAGCGGCTACTACTCTGGGGCCAACGTCCTGACTTTC
TRBV9	TRBJ1-1	TRBD1	15	few	CASSVGGTGITEAFF	TGTGCCAGCAGCGTAGGGGGGACAGGGATCACTGAAGCTTTCTTT
TRBV20-1	TRBJ1-4	TRBD1	15	many	CSANRGLWGDEKLFF	TGCAGTGCAAACAGGGGCCTATGGGGAGATGAAAAACTGTTTTTT
TRBV6-1	TRBJ2-1	-	11	few	CASRSLNEQFF	TGTGCCAGCAGGAGCTTAAATGAGCAGTTCTTC
TRBV28	TRBJ1-4	TRBD1	14	many	CASIKDREGEKLFF	TGTGCCAGCATTAAAGACAGGGAGGGTGAAAAACTGTTTTTT
TRBV24-1	TRBJ2-3	-	12	many	CATLSATDTQYF	TGTGCCACCCTTTCGGCCACAGATACGCAGTATTTT
TRBV29-1	TRBJ2-1	-	13	many	CSVDRVTYNEQFF	TGCAGCGTTGACAGGGTCACCTACAATGAGCAGTTCTTC
TRBV11-2	TRBJ2-5	-	15	-	CASSLDMSRAETQYF	TGTGCCAGCAGCTTAGATATGTCCAGGGCGGAGACCCAGTACTTC
TRBV3-1	TRBJ2-7	TRBD1	16	many	CASSQKSGQGFYEQYF	TGTGCCAGCAGCCAAAAATCGGGACAGGGGTTCTACGAGCAGTACTTC
TRBV14	TRBJ2-2	TRBD1	18	-	CASSQAYGDRGSTGELFF	TGTGCCAGCAGCCAAGCATATGGGGACAGGGGTAGCACCGGGGAGCTGTTTTTT
TRBV3-1	TRBJ1-1	-	14	many	CASSQDTSNTEAFF	TGTGCCAGCAGCCAAGACACATCGAACACTGAAGCTTTCTTT
TRBV12-3/TRBV12-4	TRBJ1-1	-	11	many	CASIMNTEAFF	TGTGCCAGCATTATGAACACTGAAGCTTTCTTT
TRBV20-1	TRBJ1-1	TRBD1	16	many	CSAQGQLAYMNTEAFF	TGCAGTGCTCAGGGACAGCTGGCTTACATGAACACTGAAGCTTTCTTT
TRBV18	TRBJ2-7	-	13	-	CASSPRIGDEQYF	TGTGCCAGCTCACCACGAATTGGGGACGAGCAGTACTTC
TRBV29-1	TRBJ1-5	TRBD1	14	few	CSVVAGGYQGPQHF	TGCAGCGTTGTCGCAGGGGGGTACCAAGGGCCCCAGCATTTT
TRBV11-2	TRBJ2-7	TRBD1	16	many	CASSHIGWQGAYEQYF	TGTGCCAGCAGCCATATAGGGTGGCAGGGGGCCTACGAGCAGTACTTC
TRBV28	TRBJ2-5	-	11	many	CASRGYETQYF	TGTGCCAGCCGGGGTTATGAGACCCAGTACTTC
TRBV6-2/TRBV6-3	TRBJ1-4	TRBD1	17	-	CASSYQGQSATNEKLFF	TGTGCCAGCAGTTACCAGGGACAGTCTGCAACTAATGAAAAACTGTTTTTT
TRBV27	TRBJ2-5	TRBD1	14	many	CASSPGTGGKTQYF	TGTGCCAGCAGTCCTGGGACAGGGGGGAAGACCCAGTACTTC
TRBV6-1	TRBJ2-7	-	13	many	CASSTSEYYEQYF	TGTGCCAGCAGTACCAGCGAATACTACGAGCAGTACTTC
TRBV10-3	TRBJ2-5	TRBD1	16	few	CAISEARDRDLETQYF	TGTGCCATCAGTGAGGCTCGGGACAGGGATTTGGAGACCCAGTACTTC
TRBV27	TRBJ1-2	-	17	many	CASSFNPRDSANYGYTF	TGTGCCAGCAGTTTCAACCCGCGGGACTCAGCTAACTATGGCTACACCTTC
TRBV5-1	TRBJ2-2	-	13	few	CASWTDPTGELFF	TGCGCCAGCTGGACAGACCCGACCGGGGAGCTGTTTTTT
TRBV19	TRBJ1-2	-	15	-	CASSSLFRGHYGYTF	TGTGCCAGTAGTTCCTTATTCCGCGGACATTATGGCTACACCTTC
TRBV7-2	TRBJ1-2	-	12	many	CASSSPGRGYTF	TGTGCCAGCAGCTCGCCAGGGCGAGGCTACACCTTC
TRBV2	TRBJ1-2	-	13	many	CASSGNWGGGYTF	TGTGCCAGCAGTGGAAATTGGGGTGGAGGCTACACCTTC
TRBV10-3	TRBJ2-3	TRBD2	11	-	CAIRGADTQYF	TGTGCCATACGGGGGGCAGATACGCAGTATTTT
TRBV18	TRBJ2-4	-	13	many	CASSVLAKNIQYF	TGTGCCAGCTCCGTTTTAGCCAAAAACATTCAGTACTTC
TRBV7-2	TRBJ1-5	TRBD1	18	many	CASSPIPGQEYSNQPQHF	TGTGCCAGCAGCCCAATCCCAGGACAGGAATATAGCAATCAGCCCCAGCATTTT
TRBV5-1	TRBJ1-1	TRBD1	14	many	CASSSDRGNTEAFF	TGCGCCAGCAGCTCGGACAGGGGGAACACTGAAGCTTTCTTT
TRBV29-1	TRBJ1-2	TRBD1	16	-	CSVSRPRDRGKDGYTF	TGCAGCGTTTCCCGGCCCCGGGACAGGGGGAAGGATGGCTACACCTTC
TRBV7-9	TRBJ1-2	-	16	-	CASSLVPLDKNYGYTF	TGTGCCAGCAGCTTAGTACCCTTGGACAAGAACTATGGCTACACCTTC
TRBV2	TRBJ1-1	TRBD1	13	many	CASGGQAGTEAFF	TGTGCCAGCGGGGGACAGGCTGGGACTGAAGCTTTCTTT
TRBV2	TRBJ2-3	TRBD2	17	many	CASSEWGLAGVPDTQYF	TGTGCCAGCAGTGAATGGGGACTAGCGGGAGTTCCGGATACGCAGTATTTT
TRBV6-2/TRBV6-3	TRBJ2-7	TRBD1	14	many	CASSPRQGGYEQYF	TGTGCCAGCAGTCCCCGACAGGGGGGCTACGAGCAGTACTTC
TRBV29-1	TRBJ2-5	-	14	-	CSVEVRLDTETQYF	TGCAGCGTTGAAGTTCGACTAGATACAGAGACCCAGTACTTC
TRBV6-2/TRBV6-3	TRBJ1-6	TRBD1	19	-	CASSDRGPTRSSYNSPLHF	TGTGCCAGCAGCGACAGGGGGCCAACCAGAAGCTCCTATAATTCACCCCTCCACTTT
TRBV12-3/TRBV12-4	TRBJ1-1	TRBD1	14	many	CASSLRQGRTEAFF	TGTGCCAGCAGCCTAAGACAGGGGCGGACTGAAGCTTTCTTT
TRBV20-1	TRBJ2-7	-	14	many	CSASRQGLNYEQYF	TGCAGTGCTAGTAGACAGGGACTCAACTACGAGCAGTACTTC
TRBV3-1	TRBJ2-3	TRBD2	15	many	CASSQIAGGTDTQYF	TGTGCCAGCAGCCAAATAGCGGGGGGCACAGATACGCAGTATTTT
TRBV20-1	TRBJ2-7	-	12	few	CSARVSSYEQYF	TGCAGTGCTAGAGTTTCCAGCTACGAGCAGTACTTC
TRBV11-2	TRBJ1-1	-	14	many	CASTLLGGGGEAFF	TGTGCCAGCACCCTCCTTGGGGGTGGTGGTGAAGCTTTCTTT